This is a list of T cell receptor beta chains from one sample in a study of T cells after yellow fever vaccination. A single record per CDR3 protein comes from TCRdb applying MiXCR to the 5' RACE reads. The table records about 170,000 distinct CDR3 sequences, approximately 9.9% of them present only once. Sequencing used CD8+ T cells sorted from PBMCs, obtained 15 days after the yellow fever booster vaccination. The receptors stem from a young man who received the YFV17D yellow fever vaccine. Both conserved end residues are part of each CDR3.

cdr3_length v_call cdr3_aa
14 TRBV7-3 CASAPEGYGNEQFF
15 TRBV6-2/TRBV6-3 CASSLPTVSYNEQFF
15 TRBV5-1 CASSGGTGGANIQYF
16 TRBV5-6 CASSLVGGLNTGELFF
16 TRBV4-1 CASSQDFGDRGFEQYF
14 TRBV6-5 CASSYQGPGDGYTF
13 TRBV6-2/TRBV6-3 CASSYSKRYEQYF
12 TRBV29-1 CSVDKEDTEAFF
15 TRBV7-6 CASSSGGISGNTIYF
13 TRBV20-1 CSARGTSTGELFF
14 TRBV6-5 CASSYAGVGQPQHF
17 TRBV15 CATSRDSVAGDLDEQYF
13 TRBV6-2/TRBV6-3 CAPAGADYNEQFF
14 TRBV20-1 CSARAGGYNYGYTF
16 TRBV11-1 CASSSIDTSQPGEAFF
14 TRBV7-6 CASSLNSRAGELFF
15 TRBV5-6 CASSATTGLGETQYF
13 TRBV6-2/TRBV6-3 CASSPRQGHEQFF
13 TRBV7-2 CASSSGPYYEQYF
13 TRBV25-1 CASSESGYYGYTF
11 TRBV10-3 CATGSSYEQYF
17 TRBV27 CASSLGGRYSYNSPLHF
14 TRBV12-3/TRBV12-4 CASSSYRSYNEQFF
14 TRBV7-9 CASSFSPGGYEQYF
15 TRBV3-1 CARNPRPGSNYGYTF
14 TRBV6-5 CASSDIDRGKSYTF
16 TRBV10-3 CAISEPGFSGTGELFF
16 TRBV20-1 CSARPPGNSYNSPLHF
16 TRBV9 CASSAGGGGFGDTQYF
14 TRBV27 CASSVSGLGGELFF
17 TRBV12-3/TRBV12-4 CASSTGQGPYAGNTIYF
17 TRBV6-4 CASIIPRTVLRLNEQFF
11 TRBV6-4 CAAMGPYGYTF
14 TRBV20-1 CSARRLYVTYEQYF
13 TRBV6-2/TRBV6-3 CASSYRGDYEQYF
16 TRBV3-1 CASSQASGGAFYEQYF
12 TRBV6-1 CASRVDNYEQYF
15 TRBV7-3 CASSLRVPTGPVEYF